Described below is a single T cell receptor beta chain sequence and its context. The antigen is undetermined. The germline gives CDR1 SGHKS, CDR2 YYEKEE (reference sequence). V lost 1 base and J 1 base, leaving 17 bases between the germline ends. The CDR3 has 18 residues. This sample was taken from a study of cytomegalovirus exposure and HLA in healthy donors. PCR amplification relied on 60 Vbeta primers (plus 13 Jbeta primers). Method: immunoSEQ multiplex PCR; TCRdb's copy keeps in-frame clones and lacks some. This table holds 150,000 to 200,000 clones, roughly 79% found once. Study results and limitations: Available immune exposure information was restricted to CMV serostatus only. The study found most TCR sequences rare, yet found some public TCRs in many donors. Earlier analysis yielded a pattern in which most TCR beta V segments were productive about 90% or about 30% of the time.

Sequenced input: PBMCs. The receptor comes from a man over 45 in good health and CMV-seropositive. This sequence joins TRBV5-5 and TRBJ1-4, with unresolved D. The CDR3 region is CASSLRPIRVGTNEKLFF. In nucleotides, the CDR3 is TGTGCCAGCAGCTTGAGGCCTATCCGGGTTGGAACTAATGAAAAACTGTTTTTT.